The 31 T cell receptor beta chains reported below all come from one sample, sequenced in a study of human T cells and chemical hapten exposure. The time point was: patch test 2, 6 weeks after DPC sensitization. Treatment here: therapeutic diphenylcyclopropenone sensitization with weekly scalp DPC. Each CDR3 protein gets one entry after TCRdb re-called the RACE reads with MiXCR. The sample comprises under 450,000 distinct CDR3 sequences, about 6% of which are singletons, and about 5% rests with the top ten. Sequencing used whole blood, obtained in connection with sensitization to the hapten diphenylcyclopropenone (DPC). The receptors were gathered from a woman younger than 35 with alopecia areata. Some clones in this sample may be carry-over from other donors' samples.

The chain employs TRBV6-6 and TRBJ2-3; 8 bases fit TRBD2. V shed 6 bases and J 3 bases; nucleotides not matched to a gene: 2. Germline CDR1 is MNHNY and CDR2 is SVGAGI (reference sequence). This CDR3 has 13 residues. The CDR3 DNA reads as TGTGCCAGCAGACTAGCGGATACAGATACGCAGTATTTT. This gives the protein CASRLADTDTQYF.

This clonotype was counted a few times. The rearrangement uses TRBV4-3 and TRBJ2-3; either TRBD1 or TRBD2 may fit D (7 bases each). V was shortened by 2 bases and J by 3 bases, with 21 bases between the two germline ends. Germline V CDR1 and CDR2: LGHNA, YSLEER. This CDR3 region has 18 residues. The CDR3 loop is CASSQRRGGALETDTQYF. The CDR3 DNA is TGCGCCAGCAGCCAACGCAGGGGGGGGGCCCTAGAGACAGATACGCAGTATTTT.

This clonotype was detected many times. The CDR3 spells CASSSFDGGANEQFF. CDR3 sequence (DNA): TGTGCCAGCAGCTCATTCGACGGGGGGGCGAATGAGCAGTTCTTC. This chain connects TRBV5-5 to TRBJ2-1; 8 positions agree with TRBD2. After removal of 3 bases from V and 7 bases from J, the junction contained 9 bases not matched to a gene. The CDR3 is 15 amino acids. Germline assignment: CDR1 SGHKS and CDR2 YYEKEE (reference sequence).

This clonotype was picked up many times. The V call is TRBV6-6, the J call TRBJ2-3; tentatively, D is TRBD2 (5 bases). Germline CDR1 reads MNHNY; CDR2 reads SVGAGI (reference sequence). V lost 0 bases, J lost 1 base, and 11 bases lay in between. The CDR3 has 16 amino acids. The CDR3 region has the DNA TGTGCCAGCAGTTACTCTCGAGACGGGGGCACAGATACGCAGTATTTT. Translating it yields CASSYSRDGGTDTQYF.

The rearrangement uses TRBV2 and TRBJ1-6; 8 bases agree with TRBD1. Germline V CDR1 and CDR2: SNHLY, FYNNEI. Trimming cost V 5 bases and J 7 bases; bases outside gene matches: 7. The CDR3 totals 15 residues. CDR3 sequence reads: CASSLGTGKNSPLHF. The CDR3 nucleotides read TGTGCCAGCAGTTTAGGGACAGGAAAAAATTCACCCCTCCACTTT.

This chain's CDR3 is CASSLDLTGNEKLFF. Here the CDR3 DNA reads TGTGCCAGCAGCTTGGATCTTACTGGGAATGAAAAACTGTTTTTT. The chain recombines TRBV5-5 with TRBJ1-4; no clear D. The CDR3 is made up of 15 amino acids. V gave up 0 bases and J gave up 5 bases, with 11 bases separating them. Germline loops: CDR1 SGHKS, CDR2 YYEKEE (reference sequence).

The gene calls are TRBV13 and TRBJ2-1; 14 bases map to TRBD2. The V gene end was trimmed by 5 bases and the J gene end by 2 bases; junction bases not matched to a gene: 5. The CDR3 is made up of 17 amino acids. The germline V gene has CDR1 PRHDT and CDR2 FYEKMQ (reference sequence). The chain's CDR3 is CASSPRLAGGPYNEQFF. The CDR3 bases are TGTGCCAGCAGCCCCAGACTAGCGGGGGGGCCCTACAATGAGCAGTTCTTC.

The table lists this clonotype with many counts. V usage is TRBV6-5 and J usage is TRBJ1-1; D is unclear. Trimming shortened V by 0 bases and J by 4 bases, and 6 bases separated the two germline ends. Germline CDR1 and CDR2: MNHEY and SVGAGI. The CDR3 is made up of 13 amino acids. CDR3 in DNA: TGTGCCAGCAGTTACTCGAGTTTCACTGAAGCTTTCTTT. This gives the protein CASSYSSFTEAFF.

This clonotype was observed a handful of times. The chain is built from TRBV6-2 or TRBV6-3 and TRBJ2-7; a weak D match, TRBD1 (6 bases). The CDR3 runs to 14 residues. V was pared by 1 base and J by 1 base, with 8 bases between. Germline V gene sequence: CDR1 MNHEY, CDR2 SVGEGT. CDR3 DNA: TGTGCCAGCAGTTACTGGGGACAATCCTACGAGCAGTACTTC. It is translated as CASSYWGQSYEQYF.

This clonotype was seen only a few times. CDR3 amino acids: CSASILAKNIQYF. The DNA for the CDR3 is TGCAGTGCTAGTATCCTAGCCAAAAACATTCAGTACTTC. V is TRBV20-1 and J is TRBJ2-4; D is undetermined. CDR1 and CDR2 from the germline V gene are DFQATT and SNEGSKA (reference sequence). The CDR3 spans 13 residues. Trimming shortened V by 3 bases and J by 0 bases, and 6 bases separated the two germline ends.

This clonotype showed up many times. The gene calls are TRBV27 and TRBJ1-5; TRBD1 might be the D (6 bases). The CDR3 consists of 15 residues. Germline lookup yields CDR1 MNHEY and CDR2 SMNVEV (reference sequence). Trimming left V 5 bases short and J 5 bases short, with 16 bases between. CDR3 coding DNA: TGTGCCAGCAGTCAAAGCGGGACACTCCATCAGCCCCAGCATTTT. Translation gives CASSQSGTLHQPQHF.

A few counts support this clonotype. The genes are TRBV4-2 and TRBJ2-1; 11 bases are a match to TRBD2. V lost 4 bases, J lost 8 bases, and 10 bases stayed unmatched. The CDR3 runs to 16 residues. The germline CDR1 and CDR2 sequences are LGHNA and YNFKEQ. Here the CDR3 reads CASSLGLAGGEDEQFF. CDR3 in DNA: TGTGCCAGCAGCCTAGGCCTAGCGGGGGGAGAGGATGAGCAGTTCTTC.

In nucleotides, the CDR3 is TGTGCCATCAGACTAGCGGGAAACACCGGGGAGCTGTTTTTT. This sequence encodes CAIRLAGNTGELFF. The rearrangement joins TRBV10-3 to TRBJ2-2, with 10 bases aligning to TRBD2. V lost 6 bases, J lost 2 bases, and 0 bases stayed unmatched. The CDR3 runs to 14 residues. Germline V gene sequence: CDR1 ENHRY, CDR2 SYGVKD.

This clonotype was observed a handful of times. This chain's CDR3 is CASSQELGKSVGANVLTF. CDR3 in DNA: TGCGCCAGCAGCCAAGAGTTGGGGAAAAGCGTCGGGGCCAACGTCCTGACTTTC. The chain has TRBV4-3 and TRBJ2-6; D is unresolved. The CDR3 is made up of 18 amino acids. Germline V gene sequence: CDR1 LGHNA, CDR2 YSLEER. V was cut by 0 bases and J by 4 bases, with 16 bases left in between.

The rearrangement links TRBV4-3 to TRBJ1-1; D ambiguous. Deletions cut 0 bases from V and 5 bases from J, with 13 bases between. Per germline, CDR1 LGHNA and CDR2 YSLEER. The CDR3 extends over 15 amino acids. For the CDR3, the DNA is TGCGCCAGCAGCCAAGACTTCCCCGGGAGGACTGAAGCTTTCTTT. Translation: CASSQDFPGRTEAFF.

A few counts support this clonotype. Mismatch with germline at one junction end may stem from a read error. The rearrangement links TRBV2 to TRBJ1-3; 9 bases are shared with TRBD1. The germline gives CDR1 SNHLY, CDR2 FYNNEI. The CDR3 length is 15 residues. The CDR3 protein is CASSDTGGDGNTIYF. In DNA, the CDR3 is TGTGCCAGCAGCGATACAGGGGGCGATGGAAACACAATATATTTT.

This clonotype has a count of ten or more. This chain connects TRBV20-1 to TRBJ2-6; no reliable D call. Trimming took 0 bases from V and 0 from J, leaving 6 bases between them. Germline V gene lookup returns CDR1 DFQATT and CDR2 SNEGSKA (reference sequence). The CDR3 extends over 15 amino acids. The CDR3 DNA follows: TGCAGTGCTAGAGATCAGAGCTCTGGGGCCAACGTCCTGACTTTC. Amino acids: CSARDQSSGANVLTF.

This clonotype occurred many times. The chain combines TRBV7-2 with TRBJ1-5, with 7 bases identical to TRBD1. The CDR3 contains 15 residues. The ends lost 5 bases at V and 1 base at J; junction bases unmatched: 5. Germline lookup yields CDR1 SGHTA and CDR2 FQGNSA. The CDR3 DNA is TGTGCCAGCAGCGTTCAGGGGGTCAGCAATCAGCCCCAGCATTTT. Amino acid sequence: CASSVQGVSNQPQHF.

This clonotype appeared many times. The CDR3 region has the DNA TGTGCCAGCAGCCGGTCGGGACAGCCCTCAGATACGCAGTATTTT. Translation gives CASSRSGQPSDTQYF. This rearrangement joins TRBV28 to TRBJ2-3, with 7 bases lining up with TRBD1. The CDR3 has 15 amino acids. The J segment lost 4 bases and the V segment lost 6 bases, leaving 10 bases of the junction unmatched. CDR1 and CDR2 from the germline V gene are MDHEN and SYDVKM.

This clonotype has a count of ten or more. The rearrangement joins TRBV10-3 to TRBJ2-3; 9 positions match TRBD2. This CDR3 spans 16 amino acids. Losses at the gene ends were 0 bases for V and 5 bases for J; bases not matched to a gene: 6. CDR1 is ENHRY and CDR2 is SYGVKD in the germline V gene. The CDR3 nucleotides are TGTGCCATCAGTGAGTCGGGGCTAGCGGGGTTAGATACGCAGTATTTT. It translates to CAISESGLAGLDTQYF.

This clonotype showed up just a few times. CDR3 coding DNA: TGTGCCAGCAGCTTAAGAGGGACGATCACCTTC. Encoded protein: CASSLRGTITF. The chain has TRBV7-8 and TRBJ1-2; maybe TRBD1 (5 bases). CDR1 and CDR2 (germline): SGHVS, FQNEAQ. The V end was cut by 2 bases, the J end by 13 bases, with 11 bases between. The CDR3 length is 11 residues.

This clonotype appeared a single time. One base away lies a much larger clone, so this may be a sequencing read error. This chain joins TRBV6-6 and TRBJ1-1; D remains unclear. This CDR3 has 15 amino acids. CDR1 and CDR2 (germline): MNHNY, SVGAGI (reference sequence). The CDR3 DNA reads as TGTGCCAGCAGTACGTGGACGGGGATGAACAATGAAGCTTTCTTT. Its translation is CASSTWTGMNNEAFF.

This clonotype was counted ten times or more. The chain recombines TRBV29-1 with TRBJ1-1, with a tentative D call TRBD1 (5 bases). The CDR3 has 12 residues. The V gene lost 4 bases and the J gene lost 4 bases, with 10 bases spanning the gap. CDR1 and CDR2 (germline): SQVTM, ANQGSEA. This CDR3 reads CSVVGGSTEAFF. CDR3 nucleotide sequence: TGCAGCGTTGTTGGGGGGTCCACTGAAGCTTTCTTT.

This clonotype was picked up a small number of times. The chain links TRBV5-6 to TRBJ2-7, with no clear D. V lost 0 bases, J lost 5 bases, and 9 bases lay in between. There are 13 residues in the CDR3. Germline values: CDR1 SGHDT, CDR2 YYEEEE. CDR3 amino acids: CASSLGQAHEQYF. Here the CDR3 DNA reads TGTGCCAGCAGCTTGGGCCAGGCCCACGAGCAGTACTTC.

There are a few counts of this clonotype. J is TRBJ2-3 and V is TRBV10-3; a weak D match, TRBD2 (5 bases). The CDR3 covers 13 residues. The V gene lost 10 bases and the J gene lost 2 bases, with 13 bases spanning the gap. CDR1 ENHRY and CDR2 SYGVKD come from the germline V gene. The CDR3 spells CATNAGDTDTQYF. The DNA for the CDR3 is TGTGCCACCAACGCCGGGGACACAGATACGCAGTATTTT.

In its sample, this clonotype was seen many times. The J gene is TRBJ2-7, the V gene TRBV11-3; weak D call: TRBD1 (6 bases). The germline V and J ends were trimmed by 5 bases and 5 bases, with 13 bases remaining between them. From germline, CDR1 is SGHNT and CDR2 YENEEA. The CDR3 loop spans 13 amino acids. The DNA for the CDR3 is TGTGCCAGCAGCAGTCAGGGGTCCGACGAGCAGTACTTC. Translating it yields CASSSQGSDEQYF.

J is TRBJ1-1 and V is TRBV6-6; 7 nucleotides align to TRBD1. Germline assignment: CDR1 MNHNY and CDR2 SVGAGI (reference sequence). The CDR3 length is 14 residues. V lost 6 bases, J lost 3 bases, and 7 bases stayed unmatched. The CDR3 loop is CASRFRGYYTEAFF. The CDR3 bases are TGTGCCAGCAGATTCAGGGGGTACTACACTGAAGCTTTCTTT.

A remark on this clonotype: A read error may produce the germline difference seen at one junction end. The chain is built from TRBV7-9 and TRBJ1-1; no definite D call. This CDR3 contains 11 residues. CDR1 is SEHNR, CDR2 FQNEAQ, per germline (reference sequence). The CDR3 sequence: CASNLNTGAFF. CDR3 coding DNA: TGTGCCAGCAACCTGAACACTGGAGCTTTCTTT.

The chain joins TRBV9 to TRBJ1-2, with D possibly TRBD1 on 5 matching bases. CDR3 length: 14 amino acids. CDR1 and CDR2 from the germline V gene are SGDLS and YYNGEE. V was shortened by 5 bases and J by 3 bases, with 14 bases between the two germline ends. CDR3 sequence reads: CASSSGRGDYGYTF. The CDR3 DNA follows: TGTGCCAGCAGTTCGGGGCGTGGAGACTATGGCTACACCTTC.

This clonotype appeared many times. V and J are TRBV7-9 and TRBJ1-2; D is unresolved. CDR1 and CDR2 (germline): SEHNR, FQNEAQ (reference sequence). The CDR3 is 14 residues long. V lost 5 bases to trimming and J lost 6 bases, with 16 bases between them. The CDR3 sequence: CASSPGGEFDGYTF. The CDR3 DNA reads as TGTGCCAGCAGCCCAGGTGGGGAATTCGATGGCTACACCTTC. Full variable domain (outside the CDR3, taken from reference TRBV7-9 and TRBJ1-2): DTGVSQNPRHKITKRGQNVTFRCDPISEHNRLYWYRQTLGQGPEFLTYFQNEAQLEKSRLLSDRFSAERPKGSFSTLEIQRTEQGDSAMYLCASSPGGEFDGYTFGSGTRLTVV.

J is TRBJ2-3 and V is TRBV2; a possible D gene is TRBD2 (7 bases). V was shortened by 5 bases and J by 1 base, with 22 bases between the two germline ends. This CDR3 region has 18 residues. CDR1 and CDR2 (germline): SNHLY, FYNNEI. CDR3 DNA: TGTGCCAGCAGTCCTCATACCGGGGGGCGCTTGGGCACAGATACGCAGTATTTT. As protein: CASSPHTGGRLGTDTQYF.